This T cell receptor (beta chain) was captured in a study of blood T cells in healthy people across ages. Study observations and caveats: Relative to aged donors, long-lived donors carried more naive CD4+ cells and displayed higher diversity. Per-million-T-cell TCR beta diversity fell roughly linearly with age. Estimated diversity that came from one million T cells was considered an underestimate.

In its sample, this clonotype was seen a few times. Its cognate antigen is unknown. Combining a sample-barcoded 5' primer with a J-beta primer mix, a second PCR ran for roughly 7 to 12 cycles. TCRdb itself ran the 5' RACE reads through MiXCR, one entry per CDR3 protein. The data contain about 500,000 distinct CDR3 sequences, less than 25% of them singletons. V was clipped by 4 bases and J by 6 bases, with 13 bases between them. This CDR3 has 13 residues. Per-sample yields of isolated PBMCs were at least 6.5 million. These data were also filed under a second study, of T cells of mothers and their children.

Source material: blood. The V and J genes are TRBV12-3 or TRBV12-4 and TRBJ2-7, with D unresolved. This clonotype originated in a boy under 18 in good health. This CDR3 reads CASSSSPGGEQYF. The CDR3 DNA sequence: TGTGCCAGCAGTTCATCCCCGGGCGGCGAGCAGTACTTC.